The next 7 T cell receptor beta chains were all read from a single sample in a study of T cells in tuberculosis (dated by TCRdb to 2016 to 2018). PBMC were thawed, rested overnight, stained with a GMM-loaded CD1B tetramer, a Live/Dead dye and anti-CD3, and then sorted on a FACS Aria II. C32 glucose monomycolate purified from Rhodococcus equi was loaded onto CD1B tetramers. The protocol used for the library was the immunoSEQ multiplex PCR assay. The clones in this table, taken by TCRdb from immuneACCESS, are in-frame only. Not every clone is retained; where verified, under half of the shortfall comes from an unresolved V gene, and the cause of the rest is unknown. This sample gives around 50,000 clones in total; 88% of them show up just once. Jointly, the top ten make up 21% of the sample. Sequencing was done on a sample of CD1b-GMM tetramer-negative cells sorted from PBMCs. The cell subset or site label for this specimen denotes: T cells not binding CD1B-GMM tetramer, sorted from same donor. The receptors here all came from an adult woman with latent tuberculosis.

The chain couples TRBV6-5 to TRBJ2-7; the D gene is possibly TRBD1 (6 bases). The germline V and J ends were trimmed by 6 bases and 5 bases, with 14 bases remaining between them. This CDR3 region has 13 residues. The V gene's germline CDR1 is MNHEY and CDR2 SVGAGI. The chain's CDR3 is CASSPTGTHEQYF. CDR3 DNA: TGTGCCAGCAGCCCCACAGGGACCCACGAGCAGTACTTC.

The gene calls are TRBV7-2 and TRBJ2-5; D might be TRBD2 (6 bases). The V and J ends lost 4 bases and 4 bases respectively, with 16 bases between them. Germline CDR1 and CDR2: SGHTA and FQGNSA. The CDR3 is 15 amino acids. The CDR3 DNA follows: TGTGCCAGCAGCTCCCAGACAACTAGCCCAGAGACCCAGTACTTC. Translated, it gives CASSSQTTSPETQYF.

The V and J genes are TRBV5-1 and TRBJ2-1; 11 positions agree with TRBD2. This CDR3 comprises 17 residues. Trimming at V came to 2 bases and at J to 7 bases, leaving 11 bases not matched to a gene. Per the germline V gene, CDR1 is SGHRS and CDR2 is YFSETQ. The CDR3 protein is CASSLRTGTSGVNEQFF. DNA for the CDR3: TGCGCCAGCAGCTTACGAACCGGGACTAGCGGTGTAAATGAGCAGTTCTTC.

As concerns this clone: The identical CDR3 is also encoded by other nucleotide sequences in the sample. The chain recombines TRBV7-9 with TRBJ1-4; TRBD1 agrees at 11 bases. Germline-derived CDR1 and CDR2 are SEHNR and FQNEAQ (reference sequence). The CDR3 consists of 15 residues. The ends lost 9 bases at V and 8 bases at J; junction bases unmatched: 11. The CDR3 loop is CASRGTGGSWEKLFF. For the CDR3, the DNA is TGTGCCAGTAGGGGGACAGGGGGATCTTGGGAAAAACTGTTTTTT.

This rearrangement joins TRBV6-5 to TRBJ2-1; TRBD2 agrees at 11 bases. Per germline, CDR1 MNHEY and CDR2 SVGAGI. After removal of 4 bases from V and 7 bases from J, the junction contained 3 bases not matched to a gene. CDR3 length: 14 residues. This chain's CDR3 is CASSSIAGGNEQFF. CDR3 DNA sequence: TGTGCCAGCAGTTCTATAGCGGGGGGGAATGAGCAGTTCTTC.

This chain connects TRBV6-5 to TRBJ2-4; 10 bases align to TRBD1. This CDR3 contains 14 residues. CDR1 and CDR2 (germline): MNHEY, SVGAGI. Trimming cost V 6 bases and J 9 bases; bases outside gene matches: 8. The CDR3 loop is CASSPDRGRSIQYF. DNA of the CDR3: TGTGCCAGCAGCCCAGACAGGGGGCGGAGCATTCAGTACTTC.

The rearrangement links TRBV7-2 to TRBJ2-5, with 8 bases fitting TRBD2. The V and J ends lost 1 base and 7 bases, in that order; junction bases with no gene match: 11. Germline V gives CDR1 SGHTA, CDR2 FQGNSA. The CDR3 has 16 residues. This CDR3 reads CASSLVRAGAPRTQYF. CDR3 DNA sequence: TGTGCCAGCAGCTTAGTGCGAGCGGGGGCGCCCAGGACCCAGTACTTC.